This T cell receptor beta chain was sequenced for a study of blood T cell repertoires in COVID-19. The V segment lost 7 bases and the J segment 5 bases; nucleotides outside the gene matches: 10. This CDR3 spans 15 amino acids. From germline, CDR1 is LNHDA and CDR2 SQIVND (reference sequence). Shortly before study entry, within 2 weeks, exposed participants had met a COVID-19 case. Here immunoSEQ multiplex PCR was the method, and the copy in TCRdb shows in-frame clones only, minus some. This table holds 200,000 to 300,000 clones, over 80% found once. The sequenced sample consisted of PBMCs or T cells enriched from blood (not recorded which). The source of this sequence is a man aged 50 or older who had been exposed to COVID-19. J is TRBJ1-5 and V is TRBV19; TRBD1 aligns across 8 bases. CDR3 DNA: TGTGCCAGTACCCAGGACAGGGATATTTATCAGCCCCAGCATTTT. This encodes CASTQDRDIYQPQHF.